Given below is one T cell receptor (beta chain) in context. Its antigen remains undetermined. Per-nucleotide qualities are absent, and no much larger clonotype sits a single base away. The data originate from a study of Ad26.COV2.S vaccination and SARS-CoV-2 variants (dated by TCRdb to the early 2020s). Study-level background: Vaccine-arm donors came from COV1001, a multicentre, randomized, double-blind, placebo-controlled phase I-IIa trial of Ad26.COV2.S in healthy adults. Ad26.COV2.S was given intramuscularly at 5x10^10 or 1x10^11 viral particles, as a single shot or as two shots 56 days apart. The specificity and breadth of SARS-CoV-2-reactive T cell receptors after Ad26.COV2.S vaccination were assessed by TCRbeta repertoire sequencing. The TCR-sequenced set comprised approximately 30 samples: 19 Ad26.COV2.S vaccine recipients, 5 placebo recipients and 8 SARS-CoV-2 convalescent individuals. Participants in the trial were split at random into five groups of five each, receiving low-dose or high-dose Ad26.COV2.S once or twice, or else placebo on both occasions. Investigators did not know the trial group allocation while performing experiments and assessing outcomes. General study outcomes and caveats: The study lacked the statistical power to compare responses across vaccine doses or regimens. The authors noted that total T cell responses may have been underestimated by the TCR breadth and depth analyses. Non-spike TCR breadth was comparable between vaccine and placebo recipients, consistent with the vaccine containing only spike. Substantial breadth of spike-specific CD8+ and CD4+ T cell responses was reported after vaccination. Spike-specific TCR breadth was higher in Ad26.COV2.S recipients than in placebo recipients (P = 0.0014).

The meaning of the sample's treatment or condition label: around 19 received Ad26.COV2.S at low or high dose, single or two shots; several received placebo; per-sample allocation not given. Repertoires of vaccine and placebo recipients were sequenced from samples collected on day 63 after the first injection. Cohort 1b enrolled roughly 25 adults aged 18-55 years at a single site in Boston, USA, between 29 July and 7 August 2020. Ad26.COV2.S was a replication-incompetent adenovirus type 26 vector expressing a prefusion-stabilized SARS-CoV-2 spike protein from the original Wuhan strain. The immunoSEQ Assay was the method used to sequence TCRbeta CDR3 regions. After extraction, genomic DNA underwent amplification by bias-controlled multiplex PCR, followed by high-throughput sequencing. The authors' pipeline ran thus. To quantify the absolute abundance of every unique TCRbeta CDR3 region, sequences were collapsed and filtered. T cell fraction was estimated by normalizing TCRbeta template counts to usable DNA, which was measured by amplifying reference genes present in all nucleated cells. Repertoire TCRs were annotated as SARS-CoV-2-specific by exact matching of V gene, CDR3 amino acid sequence and J gene to a known reactive TCR set. The reference SARS-CoV-2 TCR set was obtained from MIRA and was filtered for enrichment in COVID-19-positive ImmuneCODE repertoires, whereby public or cross-reactive TCRs were removed. Using the MIRA antigens, annotated TCRs were further analysed by specific ORF or by position within an ORF. Depth was the summed frequency of annotated unique rearrangements, while breadth was defined as annotated unique rearrangements over total unique productive rearrangements. Group comparisons of TCR breadth used two-sided Wilcoxon rank-sum tests. The table was pulled from immuneACCESS by TCRdb, which kept in-frame rearrangements only. Such tables lose some clones; where checked, under half of the loss comes from unresolved V genes, and the rest has no known cause. Clone size and the V and J calls come from that table; the DNA yielded D and trimming. This sample comprises 440,000 or so clones, around 91% of them detected only once. Less than 4.5% of the sample is in the top ten clones.

Measured from the cysteine to the phenylalanine, the CDR3 is 16 residues long. Just CDR3 DNA is preserved here, 48 bases in frame from base 1. At the junction V is shortened by 0 bases and J by 2 bases; bases outside the gene matches: 4. Reading the germline V gene gives CDR1 KGHSH and CDR2 LQKENI. The specimen was peripheral blood, collected in a trial of Ad26.COV2.S vaccine versus placebo. The rearranged segments are TRBV18 and TRBJ1-1; TRBD1 matches 9 bases in the middle. This receptor was taken from a person aged 18 to 59 who received the Ad26.COV2.S COVID-19 vaccine or a placebo. The CDR3 sequence is CASSPPGQGINTEAFF. The DNA is as follows: TGTGCCAGCTCACCACCGGGACAGGGAATAAACACTGAAGCTTTCTTT.